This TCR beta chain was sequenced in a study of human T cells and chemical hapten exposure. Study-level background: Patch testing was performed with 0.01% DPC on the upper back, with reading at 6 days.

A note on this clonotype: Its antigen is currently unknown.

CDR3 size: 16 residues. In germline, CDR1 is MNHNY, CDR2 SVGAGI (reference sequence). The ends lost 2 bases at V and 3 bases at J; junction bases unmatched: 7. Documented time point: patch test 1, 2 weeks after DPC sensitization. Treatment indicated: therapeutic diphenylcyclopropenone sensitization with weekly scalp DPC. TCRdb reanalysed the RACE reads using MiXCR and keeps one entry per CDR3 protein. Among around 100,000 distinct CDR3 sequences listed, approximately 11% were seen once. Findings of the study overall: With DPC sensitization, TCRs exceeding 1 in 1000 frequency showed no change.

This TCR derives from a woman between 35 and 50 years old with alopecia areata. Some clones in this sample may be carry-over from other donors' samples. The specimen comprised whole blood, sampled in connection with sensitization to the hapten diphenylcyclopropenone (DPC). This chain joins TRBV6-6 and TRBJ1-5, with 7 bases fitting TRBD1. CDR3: CASSYHGDRINQPQHF. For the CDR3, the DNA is TGTGCCAGCAGTTACCACGGGGACAGAATCAATCAGCCCCAGCATTTT.